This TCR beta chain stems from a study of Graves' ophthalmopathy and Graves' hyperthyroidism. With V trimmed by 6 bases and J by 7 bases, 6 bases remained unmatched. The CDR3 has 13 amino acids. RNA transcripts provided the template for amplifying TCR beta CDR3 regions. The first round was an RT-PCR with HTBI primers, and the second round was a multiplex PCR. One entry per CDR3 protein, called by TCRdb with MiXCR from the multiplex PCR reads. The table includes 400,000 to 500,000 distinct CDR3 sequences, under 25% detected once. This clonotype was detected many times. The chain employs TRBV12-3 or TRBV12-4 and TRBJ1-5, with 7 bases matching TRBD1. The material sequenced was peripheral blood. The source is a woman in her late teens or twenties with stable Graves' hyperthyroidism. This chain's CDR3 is CASSPDRVQPQHF. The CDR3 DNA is TGTGCCAGCAGCCCTGACAGGGTGCAGCCCCAGCATTTT.